A single sample is the source of the 26 T cell receptor beta chains below, sequenced in a study of CD8 T cells in ankylosing spondylitis. Each CDR3 protein is one row after TCRdb ran MiXCR on the 5' RACE reads. Of more than 150,000 distinct CDR3 sequences in the sample, about 18% were seen once. Sequenced material: blood, either unsorted or a sorted T cell fraction (not recorded which). These receptors were obtained from a male donor aged 10-35 years with ankylosing spondylitis or in good health (not recorded which).

This clonotype was detected many times. The chain has TRBV4-1 and TRBJ2-1; 10 nucleotides match TRBD2. Germline values: CDR1 MGHRA, CDR2 YSYEKL. This CDR3 contains 19 residues. V was pared by 0 bases and J by 1 base, with 9 bases of the junction left unmatched. CDR3 loop: CASSQDPAGGLPSYNEQFF. The CDR3 nucleotides read TGCGCCAGCAGCCAAGATCCAGCGGGAGGGCTCCCATCCTACAATGAGCAGTTCTTC.

This clonotype was counted at least ten times. The CDR3 bases are TGCAGCGTTGAAGACAGGGTCACAGATACGCAGTATTTT. The encoded protein is CSVEDRVTDTQYF. The J gene is TRBJ2-3, the V gene TRBV29-1; maybe TRBD1 (5 bases). Deletions cut 0 bases from V and 2 bases from J, with 6 bases between. This CDR3 is built from 13 residues. The germline gives CDR1 SQVTM, CDR2 ANQGSEA.

This clonotype was picked up many times. This chain links TRBV5-4 with TRBJ1-4; a possible D gene is TRBD1 (5 bases). Germline V gene lookup returns CDR1 SGHNT and CDR2 YYREEE (reference sequence). V was pared by 2 bases and J by 7 bases, with 6 bases between. This CDR3 contains 12 residues. The CDR3 loop is CASSFRGEKLFF. The CDR3 DNA follows: TGTGCCAGCAGCTTTAGGGGTGAAAAACTGTTTTTT.

This clonotype showed up many times. The V and J genes are TRBV20-1 and TRBJ2-5; possibly TRBD2 for D (6 bases). The V end lost 7 bases, the J end lost 1 base, and 13 bases lay between the germline ends. CDR3 size: 13 residues. Germline CDR1 is DFQATT and CDR2 is SNEGSKA (reference sequence). In DNA, the CDR3 is TGCAGTGTCCTACCGGGACTCCAAGAGACCCAGTACTTC. Protein sequence: CSVLPGLQETQYF.

This clonotype was counted at least ten times. The chain's CDR3 is CASSRNRDNEQYF. The CDR3 DNA reads as TGTGCCAGCAGTCGAAACCGGGACAACGAGCAGTACTTC. The chain recombines TRBV12-3 or TRBV12-4 with TRBJ2-7; D might be TRBD1 (6 bases). CDR3 length equals 13 residues. Trimming cost V 5 bases and J 5 bases, with 13 bases left between them.

Many counts were recorded for this clonotype. V gene TRBV5-6 combines with J gene TRBJ2-6, with D perhaps matching TRBD2 (6 bases). Germline CDR1 and CDR2: SGHDT and YYEEEE. With 5 bases removed from V and 1 base from J, the gap between germline ends came to 22 bases. The CDR3 sequence is 19 residues long. CDR3 bases: TGTGCCAGCAGTTTACCCCTGCGGGAAGCTTTTTCTGGGGCCAACGTCCTGACTTTC. Translating gives CASSLPLREAFSGANVLTF.

The chain uses TRBV6-5 and TRBJ2-5, with 9 bases identical to TRBD1. The germline V gene encodes CDR1 MNHEY and CDR2 SVGAGI. This CDR3 is built from 16 residues. Germline trimming cut 2 bases from V and 1 base from J; bases unmatched to any gene: 5. In DNA, the CDR3 is TGTGCCAGCAGTTACAAGGGACAGGGCTTCCAAGAGACCCAGTACTTC. It specifies CASSYKGQGFQETQYF.

This clonotype was picked up many times. The V gene is TRBV12-3 or TRBV12-4, the J gene TRBJ2-1; the D gene is possibly TRBD2 (5 bases). The CDR3 runs 12 residues. The V and J ends lost 6 bases and 8 bases respectively, with 11 bases between them. CDR3 residues: CASRAKRHEQFF. The DNA for the CDR3 is TGTGCCAGCAGGGCAAAGCGGCATGAGCAGTTCTTC.

There are a few counts of this clonotype. V usage is TRBV19 and J usage is TRBJ2-3; 7 bases line up with TRBD1. The CDR3 consists of 17 residues. The germline gives CDR1 LNHDA, CDR2 SQIVND (reference sequence). The V gene end was trimmed by 0 bases and the J gene end by 0 bases; junction bases not matched to a gene: 6. This CDR3 is CASSIDLGTASTDTQYF. The CDR3 DNA reads TGTGCCAGTAGTATAGACCTCGGGACAGCTAGCACAGATACGCAGTATTTT.

The J gene is TRBJ1-2, the V gene TRBV4-2, with a weak D call TRBD1 (6 bases). The V gene's germline CDR1 is LGHNA and CDR2 YNFKEQ. The CDR3 has 16 residues. Trimming pared 0 bases from V and 0 bases from J, leaving 11 bases between. The CDR3, as DNA: TGTGCCAGCAGCCAAGAATTGGGGGCAGCTAACTATGGCTACACCTTC. Its translation: CASSQELGAANYGYTF.

This clonotype was seen ten or more times. The CDR3 loop reads CASSLTRTGPNTGELFF. The CDR3 region has the DNA TGTGCCAGCAGCTTAACGCGTACAGGACCAAACACCGGGGAGCTGTTTTTT. The chain recombines TRBV7-3 with TRBJ2-2, with D perhaps matching TRBD1 (5 bases). Germline loops: CDR1 SGHTA, CDR2 FQGTGA. Trimming pared 0 bases from V and 2 bases from J, leaving 13 bases between. This CDR3 is 17 amino acids long.

CDR3 sequence reads: CSVAAGWRESNEQFF. CDR3 nucleotides: TGCAGCGTTGCCGCGGGGTGGAGGGAATCCAATGAGCAGTTCTTC. This chain connects TRBV29-1 to TRBJ2-1, with a tentative D call TRBD2 (6 bases). With 4 bases removed from V and 6 bases from J, the gap between germline ends came to 19 bases. This CDR3 is 15 amino acids long. CDR1 is SQVTM and CDR2 is ANQGSEA in the germline V gene.

This clonotype came up a few times. The chain recombines TRBV5-1 with TRBJ2-5; D unclear. Germline-derived CDR1 and CDR2 are SGHRS and YFSETQ. This CDR3 has 15 amino acids. V lost 0 bases, J lost 0 bases, and 9 bases lay in between. Here the CDR3 DNA reads TGCGCCAGCAGCTTGGTGCCTGCTGACCAAGAGACCCAGTACTTC. It is translated as CASSLVPADQETQYF.

A single count supports this clonotype. The chain couples TRBV25-1 to TRBJ2-1; TRBD2 aligns across 7 bases. The V gene end was trimmed by 6 bases and the J gene end by 0 bases; junction bases not matched to a gene: 5. The CDR3 covers 15 residues. CDR1 and CDR2 (germline): MGHDK, SYGVNS. The DNA for the CDR3 is TGTGCCAGCAGCGAGCGGGGCTTCTCCTACAATGAGCAGTTCTTC. This encodes CASSERGFSYNEQFF. The full variable domain, its missing parts supplied by reference TRBV25-1 and TRBJ2-1, is EADIYQTPRYLVIGTGKKITLECSQTMGHDKMYWYQQDPGMELHLIHYSYGVNSTEKGDLSSESTVSRIRTEHFPLTLESARPSHTSQYLCASSERGFSYNEQFFGPGTRLTVL.

This clonotype was seen at least ten times. The V call is TRBV6-6, the J call TRBJ2-1, with a possible D match to TRBD2 (6 bases). Per the germline V gene, CDR1 is MNHNY and CDR2 is SVGAGI (reference sequence). This CDR3 has 14 residues. V dropped 6 bases and J dropped 2 bases, with 11 bases sitting between them. The CDR3 sequence: CASSRLAAYNEQFF. The CDR3 DNA is TGTGCCAGCAGCAGGTTAGCGGCCTACAATGAGCAGTTCTTC.

The chain has TRBV20-1 and TRBJ2-7; TRBD2 aligns across 7 bases. The CDR3 has 13 residues. Germline CDR1 is DFQATT and CDR2 is SNEGSKA (reference sequence). This CDR3 is CSPGEGRSYEQYF. Written as DNA, the CDR3 is TGCAGCCCTGGGGAGGGTAGGTCCTACGAGCAGTACTTC.

This clonotype has at least ten counts. V and J are TRBV3-1 and TRBJ2-1; maybe TRBD1 (6 bases). Deletions cut 3 bases from V and 7 bases from J, with 13 bases between. The length of the CDR3 is 14 residues. The V gene's germline CDR1 is LGHDT and CDR2 YNNKEL (reference sequence). In DNA form, the CDR3 reads TGTGCCAGCAGCCAGCACCAGGGGATTAATGAGCAGTTCTTC. This sequence encodes CASSQHQGINEQFF.

This clonotype was observed at least ten times. The chain employs TRBV12-3 or TRBV12-4 and TRBJ2-5, with D unclear. CDR3 size: 13 residues. V lost 3 bases, J lost 4 bases, and 9 bases lay in between. DNA for the CDR3: TGTGCCAGCAGTTTCGGGTCCGCAGAGACCCAGTACTTC. Amino acid sequence: CASSFGSAETQYF.

There are many counts of this clonotype. This chain uses TRBV12-3 or TRBV12-4 with TRBJ1-2; 7 bases match TRBD1. The CDR3 has 14 residues. Trimming cost V 6 bases and J 1 base; bases outside gene matches: 5. CDR3 sequence: CASRQGQFNYGYTF. The CDR3 DNA follows: TGTGCCAGCAGACAGGGACAGTTTAACTATGGCTACACCTTC.

This clonotype has ten or more counts. The V and J genes are TRBV10-3 and TRBJ2-2; D is perhaps TRBD1 (5 bases). CDR1 is ENHRY, CDR2 SYGVKD, per germline. CDR3 size: 15 residues. V was trimmed by 3 bases and J by 1 base, leaving 9 bases between them. This chain's CDR3 is CAISDIGENTGELFF. In DNA, the CDR3 is TGTGCCATCAGTGATATAGGGGAGAACACCGGGGAGCTGTTTTTT.

At least ten counts were recorded for this clonotype. This sequence joins TRBV7-8 and TRBJ2-1, with 10 bases that match TRBD2. The CDR3 contains 14 residues. Germline V lookup: CDR1 SGHVS, CDR2 FQNEAQ. Trimming cost V 4 bases and J 9 bases; bases outside gene matches: 6. DNA for the CDR3: TGTGCCAGCAGCTCCGGACTAGCGGCGGGTGAGCAGTTCTTC. The encoded protein is CASSSGLAAGEQFF. Complete variable domain (other parts from reference TRBV7-8 and TRBJ2-1): GAGVSQSPRYKVAKRGQDVALRCDPISGHVSLFWYQQALGQGPEFLTYFQNEAQLDKSGLPSDRFFAERPEGSVSTLKIQRTQQEDSAVYLCASSSGLAAGEQFFGPGTRLTVL.

The chain has TRBV7-9 and TRBJ2-1, with D unclear. CDR3 length: 12 residues. Trimming removed 5 bases from V and 7 bases from J, with 9 bases in between. Germline CDR1 and CDR2: SEHNR and FQNEAQ (reference sequence). DNA for the CDR3: TGTGCCAGCAGCCCGACTTCTAATGAGCAGTTCTTC. Amino acids: CASSPTSNEQFF.

In this sample, this clonotype turned up many times. CDR3 loop: CASHRQGTGTSGSRTGELFF. CDR3 nucleotide sequence: TGTGCCAGCCACCGACAGGGGACCGGGACTAGCGGGTCCCGTACCGGGGAGCTGTTTTTT. The chain recombines TRBV28 with TRBJ2-2; 12 bases match TRBD2. This CDR3 is 20 amino acids long. Losses at the gene ends were 8 bases for V and 5 bases for J; bases not matched to a gene: 21. Germline lookup yields CDR1 MDHEN and CDR2 SYDVKM.

This clonotype appeared many times. The chain uses TRBV29-1 and TRBJ1-3; tentatively, D is TRBD1 (5 bases). The V end lost 0 bases, the J end lost 0 bases, and 18 bases lay between the germline ends. Germline CDR1 SQVTM, CDR2 ANQGSEA. The CDR3 totals 18 residues. CDR3 amino acids: CSVEDGGADGHSGNTIYF. The CDR3 DNA reads TGCAGCGTTGAAGATGGAGGGGCGGACGGTCACTCTGGAAACACCATATATTTT.

This clonotype was picked up many times. CDR3 loop: CASSSVGLAGNYNEQFF. The CDR3 coding sequence is TGTGCCAGCAGTAGCGTGGGCCTAGCGGGGAACTACAATGAGCAGTTCTTC. The V call is TRBV7-9, the J call TRBJ2-1, with TRBD2 identical over 9 bases. The CDR3 spans 17 residues. The V segment lost 6 bases and the J segment 3 bases; nucleotides outside the gene matches: 12. Germline V gene lookup returns CDR1 SEHNR and CDR2 FQNEAQ (reference sequence). Full variable domain (missing parts from reference TRBV7-9 and TRBJ2-1): DTGVSQNPRHKITKRGQNVTFRCDPISEHNRLYWYRQTLGQGPEFLTYFQNEAQLEKSRLLSDRFSAERPKGSFSTLEIQRTEQGDSAMYLCASSSVGLAGNYNEQFFGPGTRLTVL.

In its sample, this clonotype was seen a few times. V is TRBV15 and J is TRBJ2-6; no clear D gene. This CDR3 comprises 15 residues. Germline V gene sequence: CDR1 LNHNV, CDR2 YYDKDF (reference sequence). Trimming took 7 bases from V and 0 from J, leaving 10 bases between them. The chain's CDR3 is CATNRDISGANVLTF. In DNA, the CDR3 is TGTGCCACCAACCGAGACATCTCTGGGGCCAACGTCCTGACTTTC.